Below, one T cell receptor (beta chain) is given with its context. The sample is drawn from a study of blood T cell repertoires in COVID-19. The V gene lost 5 bases and the J gene lost 4 bases, with 15 bases spanning the gap. The CDR3 spans 15 residues. CDR1 and CDR2 from the germline V gene are MNHEY and SVGEGT. Clones were read by immunoSEQ multiplex PCR, and TCRdb kept only the in-frame ones, dropping some. Among around 64,000 clones listed, about nine tenths were seen once. The rearrangement uses TRBV6-2 or TRBV6-3 and TRBJ1-5; D is ambiguous. The sequence was obtained from a man aged 25 to 45 with acute or convalescent COVID-19. Sequenced: peripheral blood. The CDR3 protein is CASSNEGGRNQPQHF. The CDR3 bases are TGTGCCAGCAGTAACGAGGGAGGCCGGAATCAGCCCCAGCATTTT.